Below, one TCR beta chain is given with its context. Its antigen is undetermined. Assay used: immunoSEQ multiplex PCR; TCRdb lists only in-frame clones, some missing. The data contain 86,000 or so clones, 85% to 95% of them singletons. The data were taken from a study of T cell responses to AZD1222 COVID-19 vaccine. Study-level findings and limits: Regions left unmutated in variants are reportedly the target of nearly half of spike-specific TCRs. The number of AZD1222 recipients seropositive at baseline was only five to seven. Donors in the cohort were predominantly white British and more often female, and clonal diversity was possibly underestimated.

The germline V and J ends were trimmed by 0 bases and 4 bases, with 7 bases remaining between them. The V gene's germline CDR1 is SGHKS and CDR2 YYEKEE (reference sequence). This CDR3 is 14 amino acids long. V gene TRBV5-5 combines with J gene TRBJ1-4; D uncertain. The sample was peripheral blood, taken on day 0 of MenACWY control vaccination. The sequence was collected from an adult in good health. The CDR3 nucleotides are TGTGCCAGCAGCTTGGGCGGATATAATGAAAAACTGTTTTTT. Encoded protein: CASSLGGYNEKLFF.